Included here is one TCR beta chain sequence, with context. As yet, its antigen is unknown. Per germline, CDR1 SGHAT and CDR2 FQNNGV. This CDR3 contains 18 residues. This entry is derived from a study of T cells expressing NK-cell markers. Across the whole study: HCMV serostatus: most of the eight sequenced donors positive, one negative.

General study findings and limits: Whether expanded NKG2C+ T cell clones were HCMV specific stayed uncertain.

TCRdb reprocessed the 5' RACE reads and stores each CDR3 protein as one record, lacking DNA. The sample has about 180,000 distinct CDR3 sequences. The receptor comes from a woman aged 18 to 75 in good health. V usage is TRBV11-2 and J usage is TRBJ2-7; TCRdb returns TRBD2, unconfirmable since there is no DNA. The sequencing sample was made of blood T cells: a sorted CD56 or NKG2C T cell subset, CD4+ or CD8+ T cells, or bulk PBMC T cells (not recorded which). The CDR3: CASSRTSGGPRFFYEQYF.